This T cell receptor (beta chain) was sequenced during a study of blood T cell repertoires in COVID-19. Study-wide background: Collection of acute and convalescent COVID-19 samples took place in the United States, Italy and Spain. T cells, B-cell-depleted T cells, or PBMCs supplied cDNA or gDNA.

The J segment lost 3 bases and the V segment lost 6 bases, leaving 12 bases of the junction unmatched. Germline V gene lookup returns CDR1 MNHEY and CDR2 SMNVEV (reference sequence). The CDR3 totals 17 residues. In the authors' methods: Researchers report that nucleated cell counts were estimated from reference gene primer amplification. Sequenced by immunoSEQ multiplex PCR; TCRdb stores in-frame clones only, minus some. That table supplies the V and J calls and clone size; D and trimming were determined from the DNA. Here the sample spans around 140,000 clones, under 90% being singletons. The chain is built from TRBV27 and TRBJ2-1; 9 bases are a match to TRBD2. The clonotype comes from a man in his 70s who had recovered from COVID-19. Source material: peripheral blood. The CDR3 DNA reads TGTGCCAGCAGGAGGATACTAGCGGGCCTTCGCTACAATGAGCAGTTCTTC. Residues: CASRRILAGLRYNEQFF.